This T cell receptor beta chain is drawn from a study of blood T cell repertoires in COVID-19. Study at large: Samples of COVID-19 (acute and convalescent) were obtained from the United States, Italy and Spain. T cells, B-cell-depleted T cells, or PBMCs provided the cDNA or gDNA that served as material.

Method: immunoSEQ multiplex PCR; TCRdb's copy keeps in-frame clones and lacks some. The table includes tens of thousands of clones, more than 85% detected once. Input material: peripheral blood. This clonotype originated in a woman of 80 years or more with acute or convalescent COVID-19.

The chain's CDR3 is CASSQEKLEIATQYF. As DNA, the CDR3 is TGCGCCAGCAGCCAAGAAAAATTGGAGATAGCTACGCAGTATTTT. V and J are TRBV4-1 and TRBJ2-3; D is unclear. Germline assignment: CDR1 MGHRA and CDR2 YSYEKL. The germline V and J ends were trimmed by 0 bases and 8 bases, with 15 bases remaining between them. This CDR3 region has 15 residues.